The source of this T cell receptor (beta chain) is a study of shared clonotypes between healthy human individuals. Profiled with immunoSEQ multiplex PCR; TCRdb holds only in-frame clones, not every one. The data hold roughly 1 million clones, with about 75% observed a single time. V was pared by 5 bases and J by 0 bases, with 11 bases between. Germline V gene lookup returns CDR1 MDHEN and CDR2 SYDVKM. The CDR3 extends over 15 amino acids. This clone was found a few times. The split of CD4+ cells yielded CD45RA+ naive and CD45RA-negative memory subsets. This sequence originates from a man younger than 35 in good health. The sample taken for sequencing was memory CD4+ T cells sorted from blood. Specified subset: CD45RA-negative fraction. The chain has TRBV28 and TRBJ1-5; D may be TRBD1 (5 bases). This CDR3 reads CASSPLGGSNQPQHF. The CDR3 DNA is TGTGCCAGCAGTCCCTTGGGGGGTAGCAATCAGCCCCAGCATTTT. Using reference TRBV28 and TRBJ1-5 for the parts outside the CDR3, the full variable domain is DVKVTQSSRYLVKRTGEKVFLECVQDMDHENMFWYRQDPGLGLRLIYFSYDVKMKEKGDIPEGYSVSREKKERFSLILESASTNQTSMYLCASSPLGGSNQPQHFGDGTRLSIL.